Listed below are T cell receptor beta chains from one sample, sequenced in a study of breast tumors, draining lymph nodes, adjacent tissues. TCRdb called the multiplex PCR reads again in MiXCR, with one record for every CDR3 protein. The table includes 25,000 or so distinct CDR3 sequences, approximately 75% detected once. The specimen sequenced was tumor-adjacent breast tissue. The receptor set was obtained from a female donor with breast cancer. Some clones in this sample may be carry-over from other donors' samples. CDR3s leave out the opening cysteine and the closing phenylalanine or tryptophan. A D gene is named only where the DNA matches it firmly.

TRBD1	TRBV7-2	TRBJ2-4	ASSWGGQGGPQY
NA	TRBV7-9	TRBJ2-1	ASSLSSGVSNEQF
TRBD1	TRBV12-5	TRBJ2-2	ASGLARGRTGELF
NA	TRBV11-3	TRBJ2-1	ASSFQGMYNEQF
NA	TRBV4-2	TRBJ2-7	ASSQEDRSEQY
NA	TRBV12-3/TRBV12-4	TRBJ2-7	ASSLQGPYEQY
TRBD1	TRBV9	TRBJ1-2	ASSSPGQGNYGYT
NA	TRBV5-8	TRBJ1-2	ASSLAVANNYGYT
NA	TRBV11-2	TRBJ1-6	ASSPFSYNSPLH
TRBD2	TRBV12-3/TRBV12-4	TRBJ2-5	ASSSLPGLAVYQETQY
TRBD1	TRBV20-1	TRBJ2-3	SASHGTGSSTDTQY
NA	TRBV7-9	TRBJ2-7	ASSLGQTSYEQY
NA	TRBV6-1	TRBJ2-1	ASSDNGYNEQF
NA	TRBV2	TRBJ2-1	ASSEGWPGSSEQF
NA	TRBV28	TRBJ1-2	ASRTRIAGLDYGYT
NA	TRBV28	TRBJ2-7	ASSPPSYRSEQY
NA	TRBV12-3/TRBV12-4	TRBJ2-5	ASSSPGPSETQY
NA	TRBV19	TRBJ2-3	ASSMGGTNTDTQY
TRBD1	TRBV11-2	TRBJ2-3	ASSRPTGAGTDTQY
NA	TRBV5-1	TRBJ2-2	ASSLNEAKGGTGELF
TRBD2	TRBV20-1	TRBJ2-1	SAGSGNYNEQF
TRBD2	TRBV9	TRBJ2-1	ASSEGLAGAGGYNEQF
TRBD2	TRBV12-3/TRBV12-4	TRBJ2-2	ASSLSGRAAGELF
NA	TRBV20-1	TRBJ1-2	SGPRGTLGYT
TRBD2	TRBV20-1	TRBJ2-1	SASNLAGDEQF
NA	TRBV5-4	TRBJ2-2	ASSLVAGTGELF
TRBD2	TRBV9	TRBJ2-5	ASSLSGPQETQY
NA	TRBV7-9	TRBJ1-6	ASSLFSQNNSPLH
TRBD1	TRBV7-6	TRBJ2-7	ASSQYGGGQGIYEQY
NA	TRBV20-1	TRBJ2-7	SARGLSYEQY
TRBD1	TRBV28	TRBJ1-2	ASSPSGTGGRGYT
NA	TRBV24-1	TRBJ2-2	ATSMRTGELF
NA	TRBV7-9	TRBJ2-3	ASSLTGNTQY
TRBD1	TRBV7-9	TRBJ2-2	ATPGTVSTGELF
TRBD2	TRBV19	TRBJ2-3	ASSIAGGGTDTQY
NA	TRBV7-9	TRBJ2-7	ASSRQDEQY
TRBD1	TRBV2	TRBJ2-7	ASSDGTANIYEQY